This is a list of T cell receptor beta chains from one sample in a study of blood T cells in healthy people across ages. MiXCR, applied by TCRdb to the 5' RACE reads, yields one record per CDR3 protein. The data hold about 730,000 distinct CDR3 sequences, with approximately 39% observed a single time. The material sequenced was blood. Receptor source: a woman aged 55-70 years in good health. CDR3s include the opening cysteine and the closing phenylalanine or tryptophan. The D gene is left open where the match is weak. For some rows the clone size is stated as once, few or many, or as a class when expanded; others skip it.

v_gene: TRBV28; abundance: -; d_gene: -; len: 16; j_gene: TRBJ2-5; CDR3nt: TGTGCCAGCAGCGGCAGCGTGGCAGGGTGGCAAGAGACCCAGTACTTC; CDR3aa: CASSGSVAGWQETQYF
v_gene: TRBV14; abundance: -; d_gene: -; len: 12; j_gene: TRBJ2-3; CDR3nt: TGTGCCAGCAGCCAAGTAATAGATACGCAGTATTTT; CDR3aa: CASSQVIDTQYF
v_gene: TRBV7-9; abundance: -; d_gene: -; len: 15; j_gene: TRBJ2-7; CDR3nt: TGTGCCAGCAGCTTTGACAAGGACGAGGGCTACGAGCAGTACTTC; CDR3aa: CASSFDKDEGYEQYF
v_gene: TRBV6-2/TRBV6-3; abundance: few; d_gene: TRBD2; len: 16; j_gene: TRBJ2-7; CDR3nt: TGTGCCAGCAGTCCACTGACTAGCGGGAGGGCCTACGAGCAGTACTTC; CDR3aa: CASSPLTSGRAYEQYF
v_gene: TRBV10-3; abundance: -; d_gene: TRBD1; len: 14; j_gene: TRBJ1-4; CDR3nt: TGTGCCATCAGTGGTACAGGGGGGAGGAACAAACTGTTTTTT; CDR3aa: CAISGTGGRNKLFF
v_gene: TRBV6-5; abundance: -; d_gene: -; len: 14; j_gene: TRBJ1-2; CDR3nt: TGTGCCAGCAGGGGGAACAGGGTCGCCGTTGGCTACACCTTC; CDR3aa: CASRGNRVAVGYTF
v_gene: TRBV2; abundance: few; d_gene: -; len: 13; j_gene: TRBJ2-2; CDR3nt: TGTGCCAGCAGTAACGAGAACACCGGGGAGCTGTTTTTT; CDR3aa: CASSNENTGELFF
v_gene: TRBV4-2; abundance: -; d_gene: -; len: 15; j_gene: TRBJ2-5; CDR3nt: TGTGCCAGCAGCCAAGCCCTAGCGAGCCAAGAGACCCAGTACTTC; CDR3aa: CASSQALASQETQYF
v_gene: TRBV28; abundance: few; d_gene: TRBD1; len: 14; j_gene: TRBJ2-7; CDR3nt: TGTGCCAGCAGTGGGGACAGGGCCCCCTACGAGCAGTACTTC; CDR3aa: CASSGDRAPYEQYF
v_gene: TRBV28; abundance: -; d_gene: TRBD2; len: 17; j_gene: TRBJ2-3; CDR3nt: TGTGCCAGCACCTTCCCGATTAGTAGCGGGAGGGTGGATACGCAGTATTTT; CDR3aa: CASTFPISSGRVDTQYF
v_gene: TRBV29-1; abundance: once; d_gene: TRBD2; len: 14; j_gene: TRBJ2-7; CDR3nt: TGCAGCGTTGACGGGGGGGGTAGCTCCTACGAGCAGTACTTC; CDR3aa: CSVDGGGSSYEQYF
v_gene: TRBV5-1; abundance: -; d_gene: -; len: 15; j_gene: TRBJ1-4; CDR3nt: TGCGCCAGCAGCTACGGAGCAGGGGAGGGCGAAAAACTGTTTTTT; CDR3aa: CASSYGAGEGEKLFF
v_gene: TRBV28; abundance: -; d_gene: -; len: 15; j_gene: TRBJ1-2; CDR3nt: TGTGCCAGCAGTCTAATCGGAGAGCTAAGCTATGGCTACACCTTC; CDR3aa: CASSLIGELSYGYTF
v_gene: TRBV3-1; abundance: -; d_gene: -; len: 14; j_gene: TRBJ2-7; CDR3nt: TGTGCCGGCAGCCCTCGGGACTTAGGGACCGAGCAGTACTTC; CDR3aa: CAGSPRDLGTEQYF
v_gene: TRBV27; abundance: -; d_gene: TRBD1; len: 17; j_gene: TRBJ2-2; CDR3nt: TGTGCCAGCAGTTTAGCAGAAGGGGGCCCGAACACCGGGGAGCTGTTTTTT; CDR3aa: CASSLAEGGPNTGELFF
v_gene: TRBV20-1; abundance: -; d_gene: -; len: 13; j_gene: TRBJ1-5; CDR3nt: TGCAGTGCCTTAGAGGGGGGAAATCAGCCCCAGCATTTT; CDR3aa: CSALEGGNQPQHF
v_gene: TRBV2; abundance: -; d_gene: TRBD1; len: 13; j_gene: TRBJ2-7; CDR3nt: TGTGCCAGCAGTTGGACAGGGTTCTACGAGCAGTACTTC; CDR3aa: CASSWTGFYEQYF
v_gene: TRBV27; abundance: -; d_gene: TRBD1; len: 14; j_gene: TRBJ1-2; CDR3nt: TGTGCCAGCAGTTGGGGACAGGGGGCGGGTGGCTACACCTTC; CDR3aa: CASSWGQGAGGYTF
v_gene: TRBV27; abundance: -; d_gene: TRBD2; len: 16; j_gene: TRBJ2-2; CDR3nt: TGTGCCAGCAGTTCTAGCGGGGGAACCAACACCGGGGAGCTGTTTTTT; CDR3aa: CASSSSGGTNTGELFF
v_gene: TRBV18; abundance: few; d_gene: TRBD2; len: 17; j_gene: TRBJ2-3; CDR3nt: TGTGCCAGCTCACCACCGTGGGCTAGCGGGAGGCAAGATACGCAGTATTTT; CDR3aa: CASSPPWASGRQDTQYF
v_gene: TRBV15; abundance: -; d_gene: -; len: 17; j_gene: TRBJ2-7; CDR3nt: TGTGCCACCAGCATACATTTCAGGGGGGAAAAGTCCTACGAGCAGTACTTC; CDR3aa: CATSIHFRGEKSYEQYF
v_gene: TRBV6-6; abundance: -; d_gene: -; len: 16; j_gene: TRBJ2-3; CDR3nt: TGTGCCAGCAGTTACCCAGCCGGGACCTCAGGGGATACGCAGTATTTT; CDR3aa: CASSYPAGTSGDTQYF
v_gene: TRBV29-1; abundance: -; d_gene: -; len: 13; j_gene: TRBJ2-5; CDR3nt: TGCAGCGTTGAAAAAAGCGAGGGAGAGACCCAGTACTTC; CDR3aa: CSVEKSEGETQYF
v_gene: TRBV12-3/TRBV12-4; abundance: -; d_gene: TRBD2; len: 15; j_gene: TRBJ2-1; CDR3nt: TGTGCCAGCAGTTTAGCGCCTAGCGGGAGAAATGAGCAGTTCTTC; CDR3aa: CASSLAPSGRNEQFF
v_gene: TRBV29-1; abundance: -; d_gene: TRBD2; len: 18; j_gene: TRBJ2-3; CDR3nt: TGCAGCGTTGAAAGCTGGAGGTACGAGCGGGAGGGCCCAGATACGCAGTATTTT; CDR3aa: CSVESWRYEREGPDTQYF
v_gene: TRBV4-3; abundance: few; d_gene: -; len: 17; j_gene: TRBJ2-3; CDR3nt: TGCGCCAGCAGCCAAGATGGTCCGGGCCGGGGGACAGATACGCAGTATTTT; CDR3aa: CASSQDGPGRGTDTQYF
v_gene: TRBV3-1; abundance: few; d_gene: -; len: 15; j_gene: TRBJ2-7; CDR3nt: TGTGCCAGCAACAATGTCAGGGGCCTCGTGTACGAGCAGTACTTC; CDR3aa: CASNNVRGLVYEQYF
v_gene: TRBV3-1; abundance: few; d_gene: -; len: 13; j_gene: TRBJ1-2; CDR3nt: TGTGCCAGCAGCCAACAGGAACGCCGGGGCTACACCTTC; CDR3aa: CASSQQERRGYTF
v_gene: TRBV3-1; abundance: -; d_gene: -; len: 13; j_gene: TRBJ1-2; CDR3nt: TGTGCCAGCAGCCAACAGGCCTTCTATGGCTACACCTTC; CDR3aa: CASSQQAFYGYTF
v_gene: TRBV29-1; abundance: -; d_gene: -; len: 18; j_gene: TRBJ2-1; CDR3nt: TGCAGCGTTGAAGCTCCGGTGGGATGGAAAAGCTCCTACAATGAGCAGTTCTTC; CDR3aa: CSVEAPVGWKSSYNEQFF
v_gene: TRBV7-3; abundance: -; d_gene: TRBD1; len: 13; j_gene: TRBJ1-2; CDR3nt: TGTGCCAGCAGCTTAAACGACAGGGGGTCCTACACCTTC; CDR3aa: CASSLNDRGSYTF
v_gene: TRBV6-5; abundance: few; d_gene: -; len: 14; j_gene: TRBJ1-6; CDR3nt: TGTGCCAGCACTAGCCTAGGGGATGGGTCACCCCTCCACTTT; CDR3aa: CASTSLGDGSPLHF
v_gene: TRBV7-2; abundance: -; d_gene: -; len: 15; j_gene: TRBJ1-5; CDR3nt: TGTGCCAGCAGCCCGACCGGGGGCCTCAATCGGCCCCAGCATTTT; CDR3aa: CASSPTGGLNRPQHF
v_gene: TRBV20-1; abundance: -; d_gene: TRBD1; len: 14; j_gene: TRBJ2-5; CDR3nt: TGCAGTGCCGTGTCGCAGACAGGGATGGAGACCCAGTACTTC; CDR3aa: CSAVSQTGMETQYF
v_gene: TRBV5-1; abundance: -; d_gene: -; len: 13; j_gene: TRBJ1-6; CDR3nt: TGCGCCAGCAGTTCCCAAAGTGGTTCACCCCTCCACTTT; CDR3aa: CASSSQSGSPLHF
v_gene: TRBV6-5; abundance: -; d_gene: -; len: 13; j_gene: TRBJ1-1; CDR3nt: TGTGCCAGCAGGTTCCAGGGAAGAACTGAAGCTTTCTTT; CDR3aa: CASRFQGRTEAFF
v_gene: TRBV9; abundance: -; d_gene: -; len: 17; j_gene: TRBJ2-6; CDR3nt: TGTGCCAGCAGCGTAGAGGACGGACGCTCTGGGGCCAACGTCCTGACTTTC; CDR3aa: CASSVEDGRSGANVLTF
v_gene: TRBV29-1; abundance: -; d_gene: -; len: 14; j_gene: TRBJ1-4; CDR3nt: TGCAGCGTTGATGTTGTAGGGGTCGGGGAAAAACTGTTTTTT; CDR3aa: CSVDVVGVGEKLFF
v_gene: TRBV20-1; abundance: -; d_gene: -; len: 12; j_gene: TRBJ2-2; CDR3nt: TGCAGTGGGCTAGGGGAAACCGGGGAGCTGTTTTTT; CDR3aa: CSGLGETGELFF
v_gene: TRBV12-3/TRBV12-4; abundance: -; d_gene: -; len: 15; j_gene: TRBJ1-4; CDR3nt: TGTGCCAGCAGACCCTACAGAGAATCTAATGAAAAACTGTTTTTT; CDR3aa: CASRPYRESNEKLFF